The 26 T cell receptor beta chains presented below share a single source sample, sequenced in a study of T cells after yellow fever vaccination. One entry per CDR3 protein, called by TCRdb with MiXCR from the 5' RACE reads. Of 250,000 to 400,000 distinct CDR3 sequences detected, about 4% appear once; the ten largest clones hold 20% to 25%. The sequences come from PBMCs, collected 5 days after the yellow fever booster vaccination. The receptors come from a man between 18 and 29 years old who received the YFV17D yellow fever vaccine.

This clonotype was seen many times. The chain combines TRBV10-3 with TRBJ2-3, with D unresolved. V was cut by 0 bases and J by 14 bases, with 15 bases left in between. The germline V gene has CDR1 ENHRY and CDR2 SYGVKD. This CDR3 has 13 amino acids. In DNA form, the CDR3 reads TGTGCCATCAGTGAGTCGATTCTGGACCCCAGGTATTTT. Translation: CAISESILDPRYF.

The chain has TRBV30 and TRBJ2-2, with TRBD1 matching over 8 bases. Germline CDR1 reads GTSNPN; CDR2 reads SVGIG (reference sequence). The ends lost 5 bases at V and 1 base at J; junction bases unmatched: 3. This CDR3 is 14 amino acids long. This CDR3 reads CAWVGQGNTGELFF. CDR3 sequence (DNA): TGTGCCTGGGTAGGACAGGGGAACACCGGGGAGCTGTTTTTT.

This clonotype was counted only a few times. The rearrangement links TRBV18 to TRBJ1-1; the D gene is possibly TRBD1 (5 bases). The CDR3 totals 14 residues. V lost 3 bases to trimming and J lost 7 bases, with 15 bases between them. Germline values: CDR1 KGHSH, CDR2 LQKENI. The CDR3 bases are TGTGCCAGCTCACCCTATAGGGGTGATGATGAAGCTTTCTTT. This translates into CASSPYRGDDEAFF.

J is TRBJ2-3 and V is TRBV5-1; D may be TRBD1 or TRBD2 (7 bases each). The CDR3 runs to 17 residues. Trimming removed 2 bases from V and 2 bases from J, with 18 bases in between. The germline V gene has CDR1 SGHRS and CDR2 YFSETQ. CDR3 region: CASSFNPQGRDTDTQYF. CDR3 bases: TGCGCCAGCAGCTTTAACCCACAGGGGAGGGACACAGATACGCAGTATTTT. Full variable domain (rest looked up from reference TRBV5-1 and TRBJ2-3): KAGVTQTPRYLIKTRGQQVTLSCSPISGHRSVSWYQQTPGQGLQFLFEYFSETQRNKGNFPGRFSGRQFSNSRSEMNVSTLELGDSALYLCASSFNPQGRDTDTQYFGPGTRLTVL.

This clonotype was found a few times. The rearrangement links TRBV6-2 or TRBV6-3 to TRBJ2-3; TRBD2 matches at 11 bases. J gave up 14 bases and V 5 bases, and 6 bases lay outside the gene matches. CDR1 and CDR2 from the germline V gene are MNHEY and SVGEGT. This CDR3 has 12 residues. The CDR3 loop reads CASSRPGLAVYF. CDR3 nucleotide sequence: TGTGCCAGCAGTAGACCGGGACTAGCGGTGTATTTT.

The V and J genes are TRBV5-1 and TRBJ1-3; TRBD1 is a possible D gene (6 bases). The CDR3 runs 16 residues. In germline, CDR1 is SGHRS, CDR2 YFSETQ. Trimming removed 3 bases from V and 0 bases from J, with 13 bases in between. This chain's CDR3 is CASSSADSRSGNTIYF. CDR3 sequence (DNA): TGCGCCAGCAGCTCCGCGGACAGCCGCTCTGGAAACACCATATATTTT.

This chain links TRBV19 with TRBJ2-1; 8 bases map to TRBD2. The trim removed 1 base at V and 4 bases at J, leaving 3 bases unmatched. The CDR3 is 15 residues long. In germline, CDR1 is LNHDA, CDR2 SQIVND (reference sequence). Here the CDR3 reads CASSIGGGLYNEQFF. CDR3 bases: TGTGCCAGTAGTATAGGCGGGGGGCTTTACAATGAGCAGTTCTTC. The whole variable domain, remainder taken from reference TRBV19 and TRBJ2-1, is DGGITQSPKYLFRKEGQNVTLSCEQNLNHDAMYWYRQDPGQGLRLIYYSQIVNDFQKGDIAEGYSVSREKKESFPLTVTSAQKNPTAFYLCASSIGGGLYNEQFFGPGTRLTVL.

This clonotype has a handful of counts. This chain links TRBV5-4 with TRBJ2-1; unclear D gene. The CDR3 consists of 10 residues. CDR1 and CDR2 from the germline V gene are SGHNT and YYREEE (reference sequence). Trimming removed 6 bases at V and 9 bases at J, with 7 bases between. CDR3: CASTLVEQFF. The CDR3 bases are TGTGCCAGCACCCTGGTTGAGCAGTTCTTC.

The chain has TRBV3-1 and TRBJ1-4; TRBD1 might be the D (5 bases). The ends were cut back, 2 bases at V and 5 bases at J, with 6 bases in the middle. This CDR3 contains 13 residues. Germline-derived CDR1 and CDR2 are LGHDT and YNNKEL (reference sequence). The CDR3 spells CASSQRQNEKLFF. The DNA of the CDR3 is TGTGCCAGCAGCCAAAGACAGAATGAAAAACTGTTTTTT.

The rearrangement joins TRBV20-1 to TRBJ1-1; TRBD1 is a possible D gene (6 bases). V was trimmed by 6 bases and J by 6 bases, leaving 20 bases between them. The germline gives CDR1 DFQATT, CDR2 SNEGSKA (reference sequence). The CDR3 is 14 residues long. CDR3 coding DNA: TGCAGTGCCCCTGAACCGGGCAGGGGAGCTGAAGCTTTCTTT. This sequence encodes CSAPEPGRGAEAFF.

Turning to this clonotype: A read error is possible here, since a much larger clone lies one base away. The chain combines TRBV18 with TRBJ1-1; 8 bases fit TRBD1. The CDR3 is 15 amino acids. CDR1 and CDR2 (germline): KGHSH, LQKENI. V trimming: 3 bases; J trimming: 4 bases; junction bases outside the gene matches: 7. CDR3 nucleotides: TGTGCCAGCTCACCGGACAGGGCTAAGATCACTGAAGCTTTCTTT. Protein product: CASSPDRAKITEAFF.

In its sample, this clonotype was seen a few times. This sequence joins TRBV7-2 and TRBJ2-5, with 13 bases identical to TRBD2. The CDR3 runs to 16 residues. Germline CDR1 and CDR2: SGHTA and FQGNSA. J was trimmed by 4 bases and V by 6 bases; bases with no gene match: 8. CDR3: CASSLPGLAGSETQYF. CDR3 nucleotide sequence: TGTGCCAGCAGTTTACCGGGACTAGCGGGGTCAGAGACCCAGTACTTC.

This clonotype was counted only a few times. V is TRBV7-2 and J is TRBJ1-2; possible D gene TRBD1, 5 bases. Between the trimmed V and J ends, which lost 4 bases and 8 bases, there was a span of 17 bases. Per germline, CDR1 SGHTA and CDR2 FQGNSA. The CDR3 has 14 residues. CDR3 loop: CASSSMWAGLGYTF. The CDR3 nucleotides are TGTGCCAGCAGCTCGATGTGGGCAGGGCTAGGCTACACCTTC.

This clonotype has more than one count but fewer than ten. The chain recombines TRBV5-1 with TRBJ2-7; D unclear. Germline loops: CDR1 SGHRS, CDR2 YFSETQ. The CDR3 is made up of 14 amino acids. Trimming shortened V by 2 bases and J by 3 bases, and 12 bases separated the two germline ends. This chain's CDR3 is CASSFNAADYEQYF. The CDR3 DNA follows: TGCGCCAGCAGCTTTAATGCGGCCGACTACGAGCAGTACTTC.

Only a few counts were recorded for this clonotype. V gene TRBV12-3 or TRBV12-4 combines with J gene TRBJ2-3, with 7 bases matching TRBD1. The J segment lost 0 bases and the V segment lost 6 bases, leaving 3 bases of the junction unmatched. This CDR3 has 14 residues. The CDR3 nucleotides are TGTGCCAGCAGAGTGACAGGGAGCACAGATACGCAGTATTTT. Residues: CASRVTGSTDTQYF.

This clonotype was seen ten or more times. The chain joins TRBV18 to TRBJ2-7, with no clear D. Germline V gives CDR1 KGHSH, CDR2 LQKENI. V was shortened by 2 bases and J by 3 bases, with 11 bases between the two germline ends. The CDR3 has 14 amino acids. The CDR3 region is CASSPEATFYEQYF. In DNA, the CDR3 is TGTGCCAGCTCACCAGAGGCAACGTTCTACGAGCAGTACTTC. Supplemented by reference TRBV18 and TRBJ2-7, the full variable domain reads NAGVMQNPRHLVRRRGQEARLRCSPMKGHSHVYWYRQLPEEGLKFMVYLQKENIIDESGMPKERFSAEFPKEGPSILRIQQVVRGDSAAYFCASSPEATFYEQYFGPGTRLTVT.

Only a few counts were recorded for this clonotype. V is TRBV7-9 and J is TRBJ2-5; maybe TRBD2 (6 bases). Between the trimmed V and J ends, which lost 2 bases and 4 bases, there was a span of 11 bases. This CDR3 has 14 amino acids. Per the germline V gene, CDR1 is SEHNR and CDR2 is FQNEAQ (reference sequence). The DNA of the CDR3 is TGTGCCAGCAGCTTACTAGGGACTCCAGAGACCCAGTACTTC. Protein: CASSLLGTPETQYF. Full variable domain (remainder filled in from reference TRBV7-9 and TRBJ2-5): DTGVSQNPRHKITKRGQNVTFRCDPISEHNRLYWYRQTLGQGPEFLTYFQNEAQLEKSRLLSDRFSAERPKGSFSTLEIQRTEQGDSAMYLCASSLLGTPETQYFGPGTRLLVL.

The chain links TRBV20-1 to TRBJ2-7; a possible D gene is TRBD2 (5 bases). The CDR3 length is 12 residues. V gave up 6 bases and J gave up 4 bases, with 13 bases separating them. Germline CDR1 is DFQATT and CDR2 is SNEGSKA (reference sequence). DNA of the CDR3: TGCAGTGCAAACGAAGAGGGATACGAGCAGTACTTC. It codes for CSANEEGYEQYF.

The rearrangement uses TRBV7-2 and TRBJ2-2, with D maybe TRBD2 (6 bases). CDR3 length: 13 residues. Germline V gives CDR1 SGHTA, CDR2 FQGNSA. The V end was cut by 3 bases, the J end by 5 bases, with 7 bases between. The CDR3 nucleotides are TGTGCCAGCAGCTTTCGGGGGACCGGGGAGCTGTTTTTT. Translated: CASSFRGTGELFF. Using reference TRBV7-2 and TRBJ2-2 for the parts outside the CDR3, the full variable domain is GAGVSQSPSNKVTEKGKDVELRCDPISGHTALYWYRQSLGQGLEFLIYFQGNSAPDKSGLPSDRFSAERTGGSVSTLTIQRTQQEDSAVYLCASSFRGTGELFFGEGSRLTVL.

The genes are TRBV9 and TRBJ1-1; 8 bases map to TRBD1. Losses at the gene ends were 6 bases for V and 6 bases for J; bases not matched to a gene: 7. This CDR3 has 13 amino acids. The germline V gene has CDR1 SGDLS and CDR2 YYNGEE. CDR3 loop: CASTRTGSAEAFF. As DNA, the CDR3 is TGTGCCAGCACCAGGACAGGGTCAGCTGAAGCTTTCTTT.

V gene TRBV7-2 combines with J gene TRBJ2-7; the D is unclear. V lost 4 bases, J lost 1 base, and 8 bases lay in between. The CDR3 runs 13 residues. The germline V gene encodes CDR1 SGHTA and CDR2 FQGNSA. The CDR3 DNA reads TGTGCCAGCAGCTCGCCCGGTTCCTACGAGCAGTACGTC. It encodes CASSSPGSYEQYV.

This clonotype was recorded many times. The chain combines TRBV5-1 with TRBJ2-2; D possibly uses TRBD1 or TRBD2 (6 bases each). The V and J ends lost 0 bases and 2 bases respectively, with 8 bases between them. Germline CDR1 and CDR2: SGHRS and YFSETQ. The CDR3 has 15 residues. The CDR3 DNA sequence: TGCGCCAGCAGCTTGGCGGGGGCCAACACCGGGGAGCTGTTTTTT. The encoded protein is CASSLAGANTGELFF. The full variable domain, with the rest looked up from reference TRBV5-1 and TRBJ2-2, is KAGVTQTPRYLIKTRGQQVTLSCSPISGHRSVSWYQQTPGQGLQFLFEYFSETQRNKGNFPGRFSGRQFSNSRSEMNVSTLELGDSALYLCASSLAGANTGELFFGEGSRLTVL.

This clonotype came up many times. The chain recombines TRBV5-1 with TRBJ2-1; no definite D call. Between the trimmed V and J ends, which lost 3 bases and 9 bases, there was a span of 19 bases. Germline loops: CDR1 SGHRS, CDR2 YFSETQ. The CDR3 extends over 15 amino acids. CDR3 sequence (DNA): TGCGCCAGCAGCTCCGCGATGGGTCAGGTTCCTGAGCAGTTCTTC. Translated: CASSSAMGQVPEQFF.

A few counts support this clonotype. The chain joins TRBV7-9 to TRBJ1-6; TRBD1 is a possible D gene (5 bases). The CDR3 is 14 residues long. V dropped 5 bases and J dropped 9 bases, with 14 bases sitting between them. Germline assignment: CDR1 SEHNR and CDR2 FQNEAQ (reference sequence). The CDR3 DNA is TGTGCCAGCAGCCCGGGGGGGAGCGGTTCACCCCTCCACTTT. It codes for CASSPGGSGSPLHF. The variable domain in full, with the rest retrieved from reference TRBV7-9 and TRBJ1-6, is DTGVSQNPRHKITKRGQNVTFRCDPISEHNRLYWYRQTLGQGPEFLTYFQNEAQLEKSRLLSDRFSAERPKGSFSTLEIQRTEQGDSAMYLCASSPGGSGSPLHFGNGTRLTVT.

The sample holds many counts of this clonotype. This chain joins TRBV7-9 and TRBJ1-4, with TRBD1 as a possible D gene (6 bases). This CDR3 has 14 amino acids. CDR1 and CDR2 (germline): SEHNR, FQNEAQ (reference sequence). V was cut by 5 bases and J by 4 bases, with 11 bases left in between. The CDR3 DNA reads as TGTGCCAGCAGCCGGAGGGGGATTAATGAAAAACTGTTTTTT. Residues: CASSRRGINEKLFF.

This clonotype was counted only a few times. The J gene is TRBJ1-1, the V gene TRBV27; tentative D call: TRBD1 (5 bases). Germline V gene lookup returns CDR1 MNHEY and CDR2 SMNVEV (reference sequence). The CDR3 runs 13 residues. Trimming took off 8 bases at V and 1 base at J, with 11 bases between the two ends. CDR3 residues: CASRGVTNTEAFF. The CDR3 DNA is TGTGCCAGCCGGGGGGTCACGAACACTGAAGCTTTCTTT.